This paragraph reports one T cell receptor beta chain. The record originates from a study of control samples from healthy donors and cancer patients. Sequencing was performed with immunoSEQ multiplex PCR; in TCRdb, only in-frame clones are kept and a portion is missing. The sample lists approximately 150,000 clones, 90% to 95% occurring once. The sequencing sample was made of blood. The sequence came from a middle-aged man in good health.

As DNA, the CDR3 is TGTGCCAGCAGCCCCGAAATCAACAGGGGGCGTGAGGATTATGGCTACACCTTC. This encodes CASSPEINRGREDYGYTF. The rearrangement uses TRBV7-2 and TRBJ1-2; TRBD1 matches at 9 bases. V was pared by 5 bases and J by 5 bases, with 18 bases of the junction left unmatched. CDR3 size: 18 residues. Germline V CDR1 and CDR2: SGHTA, FQGNSA.